What follows are 27 T cell receptor beta chains derived from one specimen sequenced in a study of T cells of healthy individuals. TCRdb fed the 5' RACE reads into MiXCR, producing one record per CDR3 protein. The table lists around 100,000 distinct CDR3 sequences, under 20% of them singletons. The receptors shown here come from a human donor in good health.

The genes are TRBV10-3 and TRBJ2-1; the D is unclear. The CDR3 is made up of 11 amino acids. The germline V gene has CDR1 ENHRY and CDR2 SYGVKD. V was cut by 6 bases and J by 10 bases, with 10 bases left in between. The CDR3 protein is CAISATEEQFF. The CDR3 nucleotides read TGTGCCATCAGCGCAACAGAGGAGCAGTTCTTC.

The sample holds a few counts of this clonotype. The CDR3 bases are TGCAGTGCTCCCATGGCTGGGGCCAACGTCCTGACTTTC. It codes for CSAPMAGANVLTF. This chain joins TRBV20-1 and TRBJ2-6; unclear D gene. The germline gives CDR1 DFQATT, CDR2 SNEGSKA (reference sequence). The CDR3 has 13 amino acids. Trimming pared 5 bases from V and 2 bases from J, leaving 7 bases between.

The V gene is TRBV28, the J gene TRBJ2-2; TRBD2 might be the D (5 bases). Deletions cut 4 bases from V and 3 bases from J, with 18 bases between. The germline gives CDR1 MDHEN, CDR2 SYDVKM. The CDR3 runs to 17 residues. CDR3 protein: CASSSSSGSEDTGELFF. CDR3 DNA: TGTGCCAGCAGTTCCTCCTCCGGTAGCGAGGACACCGGGGAGCTGTTTTTT.

In its sample, this clonotype was seen many times. This chain uses TRBV6-1 with TRBJ2-7; 12 bases fit TRBD2. The CDR3 sequence is 14 residues long. After removal of 5 bases from V and 4 bases from J, the junction contained 3 bases not matched to a gene. Per germline, CDR1 MNHNS and CDR2 SASEGT. CDR3 coding DNA: TGTGCCAGCAGTTACGGGACTAGCGGGTACGAGCAGTACTTC. Protein product: CASSYGTSGYEQYF.

This sequence joins TRBV4-2 and TRBJ2-5; D perhaps matches TRBD2 (6 bases). V was cut by 0 bases and J by 4 bases, with 12 bases left in between. Looked up from germline, CDR1 is LGHNA and CDR2 is YNFKEQ. This CDR3 is 15 amino acids long. The CDR3 is CASSQDRGTGETQYF. The DNA for the CDR3 is TGTGCCAGCAGCCAAGACCGGGGGACGGGAGAGACCCAGTACTTC.

The sample holds a few counts of this clonotype. V usage is TRBV5-1 and J usage is TRBJ2-6; TRBD1 matches at 12 bases. Germline loops: CDR1 SGHRS, CDR2 YFSETQ. This CDR3 contains 17 residues. Trimming removed 6 bases from V and 3 bases from J; junction bases left unmatched: 7. The CDR3 bases are TGCGCCAGCAACCCGGGACAGGGGGCGCGTGGGGCCAACGTCCTGACTTTC. It yields the protein CASNPGQGARGANVLTF.

The V and J genes are TRBV20-1 and TRBJ2-6; D is possibly TRBD1 (5 bases). Trimming took 3 bases from V and 2 from J, leaving 14 bases between them. In germline, CDR1 is DFQATT, CDR2 SNEGSKA (reference sequence). The CDR3 sequence is 16 residues long. The CDR3 loop is CSARMSGIAGANVLTF. CDR3 nucleotide sequence: TGCAGTGCTAGGATGTCAGGGATAGCTGGGGCCAACGTCCTGACTTTC.

This clonotype came up a few times. V is TRBV6-2 or TRBV6-3 and J is TRBJ2-1; 11 nucleotides match TRBD2. The CDR3 loop spans 15 amino acids. Germline assignment: CDR1 MNHEY and CDR2 SVGEGT. V shed 1 base, J shed 10 bases, and the junction held 6 bases outside the gene matches. The CDR3 nucleotides read TGTGCCAGCAGTTACTTAGCGGGGGGGCTTTGGGAGCAGTTCTTC. It encodes CASSYLAGGLWEQFF.

This clonotype occurred many times. The chain's CDR3 is CASSFPRRVWYGYTF. The CDR3 DNA is TGTGCCAGCAGTTTCCCCAGGAGGGTATGGTATGGCTACACCTTC. The rearrangement uses TRBV28 and TRBJ1-2; D not certain. The V end lost 3 bases, the J end lost 5 bases, and 16 bases lay between the germline ends. The germline V gene encodes CDR1 MDHEN and CDR2 SYDVKM. This CDR3 is 15 amino acids long.

This clonotype was counted a few times. The gene calls are TRBV6-6 and TRBJ1-3; D is unclear. The V gene lost 8 bases and the J gene lost 4 bases, with 3 bases spanning the gap. Germline V gene sequence: CDR1 MNHNY, CDR2 SVGAGI (reference sequence). CDR3 length: 10 amino acids. The CDR3 is CASGGNTIYF. CDR3 DNA: TGTGCCAGCGGGGGAAACACCATATATTTT.

The rearrangement uses TRBV9 and TRBJ1-1; D not resolved. CDR1 and CDR2 (germline): SGDLS, YYNGEE. The CDR3 contains 13 residues. The V gene lost 5 bases and the J gene lost 0 bases, with 8 bases spanning the gap. The CDR3 coding sequence is TGTGCCAGCAGGGCGGAGATGAACACTGAAGCTTTCTTT. Translating gives CASRAEMNTEAFF.

Only a few counts were recorded for this clonotype. The rearrangement links TRBV28 to TRBJ1-1; D perhaps matches TRBD1 (5 bases). Germline assignment: CDR1 MDHEN and CDR2 SYDVKM. Trimming removed 1 base at V and 11 bases at J, with 17 bases between. The CDR3 is 14 amino acids. The CDR3: CASSLFSGRGIAFF. The CDR3 DNA reads TGTGCCAGCAGTTTATTTTCGGGTCGGGGGATCGCTTTCTTT.

The chain carries TRBV28 and TRBJ2-7; no definite D call. Between the trimmed V and J ends, which lost 3 bases and 3 bases, there was a span of 6 bases. The germline V gene encodes CDR1 MDHEN and CDR2 SYDVKM. CDR3 size: 12 residues. The CDR3 spells CASSLPHYEQYF. In nucleotides, the CDR3 is TGTGCCAGCAGTTTGCCCCACTACGAGCAGTACTTC.

This rearrangement joins TRBV9 to TRBJ1-2, with D possibly being TRBD1 (5 bases). The CDR3 has 16 residues. V gave up 0 bases and J gave up 4 bases, with 16 bases separating them. Germline-derived CDR1 and CDR2 are SGDLS and YYNGEE. The CDR3: CASSVEGRWDGYGYTF. The CDR3 nucleotides are TGTGCCAGCAGCGTAGAGGGTCGATGGGACGGCTATGGCTACACCTTC.

V is TRBV13 and J is TRBJ2-7; no reliable D call. The ends were cut back, 4 bases at V and 3 bases at J, with 4 bases in the middle. The germline V gene encodes CDR1 PRHDT and CDR2 FYEKMQ (reference sequence). The CDR3 has 11 residues. The chain's CDR3 is CASSYHYEQYF. The CDR3 nucleotides read TGTGCCAGCAGCTACCACTACGAGCAGTACTTC.

The rearrangement joins TRBV20-1 to TRBJ2-4; D gene unclear. CDR1 and CDR2 (germline): DFQATT, SNEGSKA (reference sequence). The CDR3 runs to 12 residues. Between the trimmed V and J ends, which lost 1 base and 0 bases, there was a span of 1 base. CDR3 residues: CSARVAKNIQYF. DNA for the CDR3: TGCAGTGCTAGAGTAGCCAAAAACATTCAGTACTTC.

This clonotype was seen at least ten times. This chain connects TRBV4-2 to TRBJ2-3, with 9 bases matching TRBD2. Germline assignment: CDR1 LGHNA and CDR2 YNFKEQ. The CDR3 has 19 amino acids. The junction had 10 bases not matched to a gene; V was cut back by 0 bases and J by 0 bases. The CDR3 DNA sequence: TGTGCCAGCAGCCAAGAAGGTCGCGGGGGGGCGGGGAGCACAGATACGCAGTATTTT. This gives the protein CASSQEGRGGAGSTDTQYF.

The chain uses TRBV7-9 and TRBJ1-5; 8 bases are shared with TRBD1. The CDR3 contains 18 residues. Germline CDR1 SEHNR, CDR2 FQNEAQ (reference sequence). The J segment lost 9 bases and the V segment lost 0 bases, leaving 16 bases of the junction unmatched. This CDR3 is CASSLALFKGQGKWPQHF. CDR3 DNA: TGTGCCAGCAGCTTAGCTCTGTTTAAAGGACAGGGTAAATGGCCCCAGCATTTT.

This clonotype showed up many times. V and J are TRBV4-2 and TRBJ2-6, with D hard to call. The CDR3 spans 15 residues. V was cut by 0 bases and J by 0 bases, with 3 bases left in between. Germline loops: CDR1 LGHNA, CDR2 YNFKEQ. The CDR3, as DNA: TGTGCCAGCAGCCAAGAACCCTCTGGGGCCAACGTCCTGACTTTC. Protein: CASSQEPSGANVLTF.

CDR3 in amino acids: CASSLRGSEYNEQFF. The CDR3 coding sequence is TGTGCCAGCAGCTTGCGGGGGTCTGAGTACAATGAGCAGTTCTTC. The chain carries TRBV7-3 and TRBJ2-1, with 7 bases that match TRBD2. The CDR3 has 15 residues. In germline, CDR1 is SGHTA, CDR2 FQGTGA. J was trimmed by 4 bases and V by 3 bases; bases with no gene match: 6.

This clonotype was counted only a few times. The chain recombines TRBV20-1 with TRBJ1-5; weak D call: TRBD1 (5 bases). Germline V gene sequence: CDR1 DFQATT, CDR2 SNEGSKA (reference sequence). The CDR3 is 14 residues long. CDR3 in DNA: TGCAGAGTCCTACGTCCCAGGGCGTTACAGCCCCAGCATTTT. This translates into CRVLRPRALQPQHF.

The chain carries TRBV7-2 and TRBJ1-3, with 7 positions matching TRBD1. Trimming cost V 3 bases and J 0 bases; bases outside gene matches: 2. Germline V gene sequence: CDR1 SGHTA, CDR2 FQGNSA. There are 15 residues in the CDR3. CDR3 region: CASSFGTASGNTIYF. CDR3 DNA sequence: TGTGCCAGCAGCTTTGGGACAGCCTCTGGAAACACCATATATTTT.

The chain is built from TRBV6-2 or TRBV6-3 and TRBJ1-5; D is ambiguous. Trimming took 5 bases from V and 6 from J, leaving 8 bases between them. CDR1 is MNHEY, CDR2 SVGEGT, per germline. The CDR3 spans 12 residues. The CDR3 DNA reads as TGTGCCAGCAGTCTAGGCGGTCAGCCCCAGCATTTT. Protein sequence: CASSLGGQPQHF.

This clonotype was seen more than once but under ten times. The V and J genes are TRBV5-1 and TRBJ2-3; 8 nucleotides match TRBD2. This CDR3 contains 16 residues. Germline V gene lookup returns CDR1 SGHRS and CDR2 YFSETQ. J gave up 5 bases and V 5 bases, and 13 bases lay outside the gene matches. This CDR3 reads CASSPVAGIGEDTQYF. DNA of the CDR3: TGCGCCAGCAGTCCTGTAGCGGGGATAGGGGAAGATACGCAGTATTTT.

This clonotype was seen ten or more times. The chain carries TRBV6-1 and TRBJ1-6; 7 bases match TRBD1. The CDR3 is 14 residues long. Germline CDR1 and CDR2: MNHNS and SASEGT. J lost 8 bases, V lost 7 bases, and 8 bases had no gene match. DNA of the CDR3: TGTGCCAGCACCAGGGGGGGAGGTCATTCACCCCTCCACTTT. The encoded protein is CASTRGGGHSPLHF.

Many counts were recorded for this clonotype. The chain links TRBV20-1 to TRBJ1-5; D perhaps matches TRBD1 (5 bases). Trimming pared 4 bases from V and 5 bases from J, leaving 18 bases between. Germline assignment: CDR1 DFQATT and CDR2 SNEGSKA (reference sequence). The CDR3 length is 15 residues. DNA of the CDR3: TGCAGTGCTACAAAAGGGGAGGGGTTTCATCAGCCCCAGCATTTT. Translated: CSATKGEGFHQPQHF.

The J gene is TRBJ2-7, the V gene TRBV10-3; a weak D match, TRBD1 (6 bases). Germline V lookup: CDR1 ENHRY, CDR2 SYGVKD. The V and J ends lost 0 bases and 0 bases respectively, with 9 bases between them. The CDR3 is 15 amino acids. The CDR3 loop is CAISESLGGSYEQYF. CDR3 nucleotide sequence: TGTGCCATCAGTGAGTCTTTAGGGGGCTCCTACGAGCAGTACTTC.